This T cell receptor beta chain derives from a study of control samples from healthy donors and cancer patients. TCRdb's copy holds only in-frame clones and misses some; the assay was immunoSEQ multiplex PCR. The sample shows some 120,000 clones, around 93% of them seen only once. To note about this clone: One junction end disagrees with the germline gene, perhaps due to a read error.

Material: blood. The source is a young man in good health.

In DNA form, the CDR3 reads TGCGCCAGCAGCTTGGGCCTAGAGGCCCAGTACTTC. Translating gives CASSLGLEAQYF. This sequence joins TRBV5-1 and TRBJ2-5, with D unresolved. CDR3 length: 12 residues. CDR1 is SGHRS and CDR2 is YFSETQ in the germline V gene. Combining the CDR3 with reference TRBV5-1 and TRBJ2-5 gives the whole variable domain KAGVTQTPRYLIKTRGQQVTLSCSPISGHRSVSWYQQTPGQGLQFLFEYFSETQRNKGNFPGRFSGRQFSNSRSEMNVSTLELGDSALYLCASSLGLEAQYFGPGTRLLVL.